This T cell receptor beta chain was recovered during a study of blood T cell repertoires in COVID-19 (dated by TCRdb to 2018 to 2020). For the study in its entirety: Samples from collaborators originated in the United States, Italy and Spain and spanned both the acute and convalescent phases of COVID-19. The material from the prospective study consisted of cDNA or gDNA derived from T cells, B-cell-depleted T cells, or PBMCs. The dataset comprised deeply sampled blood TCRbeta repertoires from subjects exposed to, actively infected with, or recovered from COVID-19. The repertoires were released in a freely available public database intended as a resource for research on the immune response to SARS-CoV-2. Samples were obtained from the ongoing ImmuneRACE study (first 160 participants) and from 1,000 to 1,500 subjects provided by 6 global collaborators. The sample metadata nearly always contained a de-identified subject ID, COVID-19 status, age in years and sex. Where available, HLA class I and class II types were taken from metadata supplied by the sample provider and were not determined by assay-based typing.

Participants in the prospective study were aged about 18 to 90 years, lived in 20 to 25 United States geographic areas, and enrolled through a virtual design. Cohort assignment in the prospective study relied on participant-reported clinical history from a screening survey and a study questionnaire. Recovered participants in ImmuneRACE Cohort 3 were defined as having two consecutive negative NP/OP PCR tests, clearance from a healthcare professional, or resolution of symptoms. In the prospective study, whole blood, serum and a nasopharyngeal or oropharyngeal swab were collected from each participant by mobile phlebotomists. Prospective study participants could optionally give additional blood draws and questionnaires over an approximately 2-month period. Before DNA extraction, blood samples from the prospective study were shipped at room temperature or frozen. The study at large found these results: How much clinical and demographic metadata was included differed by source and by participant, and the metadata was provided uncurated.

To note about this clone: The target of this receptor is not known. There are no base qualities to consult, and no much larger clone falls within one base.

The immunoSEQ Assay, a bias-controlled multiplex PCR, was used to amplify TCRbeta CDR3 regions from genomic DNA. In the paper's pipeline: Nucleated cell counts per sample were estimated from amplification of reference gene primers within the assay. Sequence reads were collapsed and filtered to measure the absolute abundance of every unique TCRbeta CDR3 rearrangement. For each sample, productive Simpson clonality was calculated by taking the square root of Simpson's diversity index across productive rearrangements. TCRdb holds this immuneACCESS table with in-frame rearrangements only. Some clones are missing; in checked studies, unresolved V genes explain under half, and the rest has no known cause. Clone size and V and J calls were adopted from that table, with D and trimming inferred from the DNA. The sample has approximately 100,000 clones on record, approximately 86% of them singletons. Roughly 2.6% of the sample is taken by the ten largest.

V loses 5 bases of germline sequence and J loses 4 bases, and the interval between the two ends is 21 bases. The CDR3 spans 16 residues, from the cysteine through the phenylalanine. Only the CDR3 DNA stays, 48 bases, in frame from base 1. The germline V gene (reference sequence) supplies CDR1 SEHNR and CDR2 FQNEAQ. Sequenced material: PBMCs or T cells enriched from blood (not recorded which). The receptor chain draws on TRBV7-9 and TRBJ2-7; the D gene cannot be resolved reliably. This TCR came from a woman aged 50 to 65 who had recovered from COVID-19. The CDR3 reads CASSPEVTILRYEQYF. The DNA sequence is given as TGTGCCAGCAGCCCTGAAGTCACCATCTTGAGGTACGAGCAGTACTTC.